Listed here is a single TCR beta chain. The data were taken from a study of blood T cell repertoires in COVID-19. In the study overall: Some COVID-19 samples were acute and others convalescent; all came from the United States, Italy and Spain. T cells, B-cell-depleted T cells, or PBMCs provided the cDNA or gDNA that served as material.

V was pared by 5 bases and J by 8 bases, with 6 bases of the junction left unmatched. The CDR3 extends over 14 amino acids. The germline gives CDR1 SGHTA, CDR2 FQGNSA. Source study methods: Researchers report that nucleated cell counts were estimated from reference gene primer amplification. Clones were sequenced by immunoSEQ multiplex PCR, and TCRdb holds only the in-frame ones, with some missing. V and J calls and clone size are given by that table; D and trimming were obtained from the DNA. The sample records 70,000 to 80,000 clones, approximately 90% being singletons. The sequenced sample was peripheral blood. This chain connects TRBV7-2 to TRBJ1-4; 9 bases align to TRBD1. The sequence derives from a woman between 55 and 75 years old with active COVID-19. The CDR3 DNA reads TGTGCCAGCAGCCCACCCGGGACAGGGGAAAAACTGTTTTTT. As protein: CASSPPGTGEKLFF.